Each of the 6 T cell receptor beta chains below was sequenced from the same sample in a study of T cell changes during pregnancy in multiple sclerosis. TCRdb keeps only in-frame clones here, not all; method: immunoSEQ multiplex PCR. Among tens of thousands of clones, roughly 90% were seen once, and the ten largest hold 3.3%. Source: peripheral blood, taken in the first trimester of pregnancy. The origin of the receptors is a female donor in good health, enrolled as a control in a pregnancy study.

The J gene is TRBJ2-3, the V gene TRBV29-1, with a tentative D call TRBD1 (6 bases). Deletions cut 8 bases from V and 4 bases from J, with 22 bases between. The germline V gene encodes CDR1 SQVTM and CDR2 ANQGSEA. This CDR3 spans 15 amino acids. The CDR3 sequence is CSSRVWGRGPDTQYF. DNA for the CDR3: TGCAGCTCCCGGGTCTGGGGCAGGGGCCCAGATACGCAGTATTTT.

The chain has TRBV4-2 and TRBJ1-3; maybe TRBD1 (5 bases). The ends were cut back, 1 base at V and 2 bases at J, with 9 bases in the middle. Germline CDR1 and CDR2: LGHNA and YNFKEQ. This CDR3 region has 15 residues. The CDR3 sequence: CASSQGGRAGNTIYF. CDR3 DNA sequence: TGTGCCAGCAGCCAAGGAGGCAGGGCTGGAAACACCATATATTTT.

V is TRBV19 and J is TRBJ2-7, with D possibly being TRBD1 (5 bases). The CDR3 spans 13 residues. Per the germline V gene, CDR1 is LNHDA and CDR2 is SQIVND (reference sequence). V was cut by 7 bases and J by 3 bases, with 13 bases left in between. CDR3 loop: CASTGHGDYEQYF. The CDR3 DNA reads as TGTGCCAGTACCGGACACGGAGACTACGAGCAGTACTTC.

As DNA, the CDR3 is TGCGCCAGCAGCTTCGGGGGGGGGAACACCGGGGAGCTGTTTTTT. Translation gives CASSFGGGNTGELFF. This sequence joins TRBV5-1 and TRBJ2-2; 8 positions match TRBD2. Germline V gene lookup returns CDR1 SGHRS and CDR2 YFSETQ. The CDR3 is made up of 15 amino acids. V shed 2 bases and J 1 base; nucleotides not matched to a gene: 1.

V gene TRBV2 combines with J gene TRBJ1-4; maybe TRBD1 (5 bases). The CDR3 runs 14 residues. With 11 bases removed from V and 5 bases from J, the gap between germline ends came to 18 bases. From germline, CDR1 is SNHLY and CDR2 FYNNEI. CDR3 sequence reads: CAGEPGDQNEKLFF. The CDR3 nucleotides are TGTGCCGGTGAGCCGGGGGACCAAAATGAAAAACTGTTTTTT.

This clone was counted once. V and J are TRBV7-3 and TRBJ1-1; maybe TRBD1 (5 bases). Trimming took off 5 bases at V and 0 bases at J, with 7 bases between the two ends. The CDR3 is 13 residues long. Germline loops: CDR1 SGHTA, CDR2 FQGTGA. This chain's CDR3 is CASSRGVNTEAFF. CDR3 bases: TGTGCCAGCAGCCGGGGGGTGAACACTGAAGCTTTCTTT.